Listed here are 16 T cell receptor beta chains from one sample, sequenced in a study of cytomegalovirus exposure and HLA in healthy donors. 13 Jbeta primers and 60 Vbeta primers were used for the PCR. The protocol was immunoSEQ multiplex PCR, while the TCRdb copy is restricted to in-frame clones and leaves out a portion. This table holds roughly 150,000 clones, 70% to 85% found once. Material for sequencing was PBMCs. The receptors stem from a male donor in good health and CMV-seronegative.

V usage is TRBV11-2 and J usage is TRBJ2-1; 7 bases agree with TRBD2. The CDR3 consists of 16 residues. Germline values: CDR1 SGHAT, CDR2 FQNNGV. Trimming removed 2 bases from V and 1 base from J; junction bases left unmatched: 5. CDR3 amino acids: CASSLSVGGSYNEQFF. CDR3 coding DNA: TGTGCCAGCAGCTTATCGGTGGGGGGGTCCTACAATGAGCAGTTCTTC.

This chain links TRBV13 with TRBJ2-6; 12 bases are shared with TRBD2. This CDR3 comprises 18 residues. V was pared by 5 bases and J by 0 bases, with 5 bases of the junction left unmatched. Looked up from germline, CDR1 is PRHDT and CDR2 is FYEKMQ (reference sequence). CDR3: CASSPILAGGSGANVLTF. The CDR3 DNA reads TGTGCCAGCAGCCCTATACTAGCGGGAGGCTCTGGGGCCAACGTCCTGACTTTC.

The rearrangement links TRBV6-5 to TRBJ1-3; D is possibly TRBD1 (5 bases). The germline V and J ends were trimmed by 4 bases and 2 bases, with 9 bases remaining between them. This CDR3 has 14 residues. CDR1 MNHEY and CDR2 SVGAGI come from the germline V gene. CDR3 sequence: CASSLQGPGNTIYF. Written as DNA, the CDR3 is TGTGCCAGCAGTTTGCAGGGCCCTGGAAACACCATATATTTT.

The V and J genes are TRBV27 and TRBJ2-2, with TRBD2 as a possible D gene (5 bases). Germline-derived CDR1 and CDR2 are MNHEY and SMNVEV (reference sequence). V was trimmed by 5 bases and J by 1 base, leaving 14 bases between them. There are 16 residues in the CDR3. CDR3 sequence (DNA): TGTGCCAGCAGTCCTCTCCCGGGGAGGAACACCGGGGAGCTGTTTTTT. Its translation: CASSPLPGRNTGELFF.

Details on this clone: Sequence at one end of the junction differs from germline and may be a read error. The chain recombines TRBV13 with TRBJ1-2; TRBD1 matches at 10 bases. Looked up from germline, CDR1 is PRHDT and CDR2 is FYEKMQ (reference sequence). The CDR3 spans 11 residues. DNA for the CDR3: TGTGCCAGCAGCCCTCCCGGACAGGGGGTCTTC. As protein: CASSPPGQGVF. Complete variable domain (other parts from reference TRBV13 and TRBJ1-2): AAGVIQSPRHLIKEKRETATLKCYPIPRHDTVYWYQQGPGQDPQFLISFYEKMQSDKGSIPDRFSAQQFSDYHSELNMSSLELGDSALYFCASSPPGQGVFGSGTRLTVV.

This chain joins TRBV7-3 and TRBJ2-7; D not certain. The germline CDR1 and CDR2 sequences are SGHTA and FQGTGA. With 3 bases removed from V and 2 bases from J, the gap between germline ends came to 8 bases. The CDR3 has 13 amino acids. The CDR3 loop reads CASSFPAPYEQYF. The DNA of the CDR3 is TGTGCCAGCAGCTTCCCAGCGCCCTACGAGCAGTACTTC.

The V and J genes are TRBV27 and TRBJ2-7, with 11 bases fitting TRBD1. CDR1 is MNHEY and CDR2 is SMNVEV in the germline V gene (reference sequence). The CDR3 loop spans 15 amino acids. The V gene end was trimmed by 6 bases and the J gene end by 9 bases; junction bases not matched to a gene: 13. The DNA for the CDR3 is TGTGCCAGCAGCCCCGAACGGACAGGGGGCTCCGGGCAGTACTTC. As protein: CASSPERTGGSGQYF.

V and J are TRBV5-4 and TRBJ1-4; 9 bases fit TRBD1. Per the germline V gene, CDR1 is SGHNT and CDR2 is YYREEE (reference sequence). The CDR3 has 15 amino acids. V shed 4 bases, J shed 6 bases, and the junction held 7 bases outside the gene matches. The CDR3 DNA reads TGTGCCAGCAGCGGATCGGACAGGGGTGATGAAAAACTGTTTTTT. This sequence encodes CASSGSDRGDEKLFF.

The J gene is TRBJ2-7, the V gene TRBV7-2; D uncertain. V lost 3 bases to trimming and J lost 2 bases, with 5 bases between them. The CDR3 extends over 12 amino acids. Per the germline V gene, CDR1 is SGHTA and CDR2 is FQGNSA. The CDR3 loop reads CASSFYPYEQYF. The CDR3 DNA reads TGTGCCAGCAGCTTCTACCCCTACGAGCAGTACTTC.

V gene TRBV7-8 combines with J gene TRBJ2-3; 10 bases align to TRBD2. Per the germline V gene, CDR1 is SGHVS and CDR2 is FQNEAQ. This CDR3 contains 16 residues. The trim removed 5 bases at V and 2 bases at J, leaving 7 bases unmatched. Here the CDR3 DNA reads TGTGCCAGCAGCACCGGACTAGCGGCTCACACAGATACGCAGTATTTT. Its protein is CASSTGLAAHTDTQYF.

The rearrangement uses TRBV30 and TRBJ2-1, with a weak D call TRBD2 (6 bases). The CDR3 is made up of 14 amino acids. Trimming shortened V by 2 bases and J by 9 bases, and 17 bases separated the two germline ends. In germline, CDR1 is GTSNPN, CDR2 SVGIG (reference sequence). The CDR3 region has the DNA TGTGCCTGGAGTAGGAACCTAGCGACCGGTGAGCAGTTCTTC. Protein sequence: CAWSRNLATGEQFF.

The CDR3 reads CASSLDSTDTQYF. CDR3 DNA: TGTGCCAGCAGTCTGGACTCCACAGATACGCAGTATTTT. The chain has TRBV6-1 and TRBJ2-3, with a weak D call TRBD2 (5 bases). V was cut by 5 bases and J by 2 bases, with 8 bases left in between. Germline CDR1 reads MNHNS; CDR2 reads SASEGT. CDR3 length: 13 residues.

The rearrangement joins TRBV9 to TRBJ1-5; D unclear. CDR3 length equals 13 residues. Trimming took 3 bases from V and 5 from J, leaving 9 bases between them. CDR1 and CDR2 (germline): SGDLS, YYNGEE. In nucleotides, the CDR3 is TGTGCCAGCAGCGCTTTGGAGGATCAGCCCCAGCATTTT. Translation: CASSALEDQPQHF.

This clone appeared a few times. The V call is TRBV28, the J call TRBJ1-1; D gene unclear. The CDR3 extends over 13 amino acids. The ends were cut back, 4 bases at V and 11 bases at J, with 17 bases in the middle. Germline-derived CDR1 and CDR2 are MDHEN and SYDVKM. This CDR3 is CASSSRSYFRAFF. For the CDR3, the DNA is TGTGCCAGCAGTTCTCGAAGTTACTTTCGGGCTTTCTTT.

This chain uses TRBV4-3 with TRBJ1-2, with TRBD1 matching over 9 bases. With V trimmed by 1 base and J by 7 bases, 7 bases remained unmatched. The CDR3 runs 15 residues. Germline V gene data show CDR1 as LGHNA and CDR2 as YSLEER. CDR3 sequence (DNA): TGCGCCAGCAGCCAAGCGACAGGGGGAAGAGGTGGCTACACCTTC. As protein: CASSQATGGRGGYTF.

The chain's CDR3 is CASSLGGANEQFF. CDR3 DNA: TGTGCCAGCAGTTTAGGGGGGGCTAATGAGCAGTTCTTC. V gene TRBV28 combines with J gene TRBJ2-1; weak D call: TRBD2 (7 bases). The CDR3 is 13 residues long. V lost 2 bases and J lost 7, with 9 bases in between. Germline CDR1 reads MDHEN; CDR2 reads SYDVKM.